What follows describes a single T cell receptor beta chain. This sample stems from a study of cytomegalovirus exposure and HLA in healthy donors. Trimming removed 5 bases at V and 6 bases at J, with 14 bases between. Germline V CDR1 and CDR2: MNHNY, SVGAGI (reference sequence). The CDR3 totals 13 residues. The PCR used 60 Vbeta and 13 Jbeta primers. Profiling relied on immunoSEQ multiplex PCR, and the TCRdb table lists in-frame clones only, not all of them. The sample holds approximately 81,000 clones, roughly 74% seen once. Sequenced sample: PBMCs. The chain employs TRBV6-6 and TRBJ2-7, with a possible D match to TRBD1 (5 bases). The receptor was isolated from a woman in her fifties or sixties in good health and CMV-seropositive. CDR3 nucleotide sequence: TGTGCCAGCAGTATAGGGGCAACGGGCGAGCAGTACTTC. Its protein product is CASSIGATGEQYF.